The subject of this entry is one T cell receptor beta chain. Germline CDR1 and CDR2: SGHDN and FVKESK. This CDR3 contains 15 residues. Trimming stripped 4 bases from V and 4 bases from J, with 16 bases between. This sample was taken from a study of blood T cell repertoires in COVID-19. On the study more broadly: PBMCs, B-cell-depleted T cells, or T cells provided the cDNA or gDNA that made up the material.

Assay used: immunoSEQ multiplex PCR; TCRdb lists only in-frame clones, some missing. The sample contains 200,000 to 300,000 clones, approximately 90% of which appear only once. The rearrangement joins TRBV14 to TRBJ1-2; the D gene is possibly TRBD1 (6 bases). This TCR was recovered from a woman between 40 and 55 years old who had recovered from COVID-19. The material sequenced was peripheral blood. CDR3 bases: TGTGCCAGCAGCCCCCGGGGGGGCCCCTCCTATGGCTACACCTTC. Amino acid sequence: CASSPRGGPSYGYTF.